The 9 T cell receptor beta chains presented below share a single source sample, sequenced in a study of shared clonotypes between healthy human individuals. Only in-frame clones appear in the TCRdb table, and some are missing; sequencing was by immunoSEQ multiplex PCR. The table lists some 2 million clones, roughly 94% of them singletons. Naive CD8 cells, CD45RO-negative and positively selected for CCR7, excluded terminally differentiated effector memory CD45RA+ cells. Sequenced input: naive CD8+ T cells sorted from blood. These receptors all come from a man between 18 and 29 years old in good health.

The V and J genes are TRBV4-3 and TRBJ1-4; possible D gene TRBD1, 6 bases. Germline V gene data show CDR1 as LGHNA and CDR2 as YSLEER. Trimming took off 0 bases at V and 5 bases at J, with 13 bases between the two ends. The CDR3 has 16 residues. For the CDR3, the DNA is TGCGCCAGCAGCCAAGATCTAGAGGGGGTCAATGAAAAACTGTTTTTT. It specifies CASSQDLEGVNEKLFF.

This chain joins TRBV4-1 and TRBJ2-7; maybe TRBD1 (6 bases). The V end was cut by 4 bases, the J end by 3 bases, with 13 bases between. The length of the CDR3 is 14 residues. From germline, CDR1 is MGHRA and CDR2 YSYEKL. CDR3 in amino acids: CASSPLQGIYEQYF. Written as DNA, the CDR3 is TGCGCCAGCAGCCCCCTGCAGGGGATCTACGAGCAGTACTTC.

This clone was found a few times. The chain uses TRBV19 and TRBJ2-7, with 10 positions matching TRBD2. V trimming: 3 bases; J trimming: 4 bases; junction bases outside the gene matches: 6. The CDR3 length is 15 residues. The V gene's germline CDR1 is LNHDA and CDR2 SQIVND (reference sequence). CDR3 sequence: CASSIRLAGWYEQYF. CDR3 nucleotide sequence: TGTGCCAGTAGTATTCGACTAGCGGGTTGGTACGAGCAGTACTTC.

This clone was recorded once. The chain is built from TRBV29-1 and TRBJ2-1, with 8 bases aligning to TRBD2. CDR1 and CDR2 (germline): SQVTM, ANQGSEA. The CDR3 totals 16 residues. The V and J ends lost 2 bases and 3 bases, in that order; junction bases with no gene match: 9. The DNA of the CDR3 is TGCAGCGTTGAATTTAGCGGACTAGCAGGCTACAATGAGCAGTTCTTC. Residues: CSVEFSGLAGYNEQFF.

DNA of the CDR3: TGTGCCAGCAGTAGAGGGACAGGGCTGGGGTACGAGCAGTACTTC. It specifies CASSRGTGLGYEQYF. This chain uses TRBV27 with TRBJ2-7, with TRBD1 matching 9 bases. The CDR3 is made up of 15 amino acids. After removal of 5 bases from V and 4 bases from J, the junction contained 9 bases not matched to a gene. CDR1 MNHEY and CDR2 SMNVEV come from the germline V gene (reference sequence).

A remark on this clone: The identical CDR3 is also encoded by other nucleotide sequences in the sample. This chain uses TRBV7-8 with TRBJ2-5, with 7 bases aligning to TRBD1. Trimming took 1 base from V and 5 from J; bases not matched to a gene: 1. The CDR3 length is 13 residues. CDR1 is SGHVS, CDR2 FQNEAQ, per germline. The DNA of the CDR3 is TGTGCCAGCAGCTTAGGACAGGGTGAGACCCAGTACTTC. It encodes CASSLGQGETQYF. The full variable domain, with the rest looked up from reference TRBV7-8 and TRBJ2-5, is GAGVSQSPRYKVAKRGQDVALRCDPISGHVSLFWYQQALGQGPEFLTYFQNEAQLDKSGLPSDRFFAERPEGSVSTLKIQRTQQEDSAVYLCASSLGQGETQYFGPGTRLLVL.

The chain couples TRBV11-2 to TRBJ2-5; D could derive from TRBD1 or TRBD2 (5 bases each). CDR3 length: 16 amino acids. Germline lookup yields CDR1 SGHAT and CDR2 FQNNGV. The V end was cut by 5 bases, the J end by 2 bases, with 18 bases between. In DNA, the CDR3 is TGTGCCAGCAGCCCTGGGACGGGCACAAGACAAGAGACCCAGTACTTC. Encoded protein: CASSPGTGTRQETQYF.

This chain links TRBV27 with TRBJ2-7, with no clear D. The germline V gene has CDR1 MNHEY and CDR2 SMNVEV (reference sequence). The CDR3 has 13 amino acids. Trimming pared 4 bases from V and 6 bases from J, leaving 13 bases between. The CDR3, as DNA: TGTGCCAGCAGTTACTCAGGACCGGTCGAGCAGTACTTC. This encodes CASSYSGPVEQYF.

The V and J genes are TRBV7-9 and TRBJ1-1; possible D gene TRBD1, 6 bases. This CDR3 is built from 15 residues. Germline V gives CDR1 SEHNR, CDR2 FQNEAQ (reference sequence). Trimming pared 4 bases from V and 5 bases from J, leaving 17 bases between. CDR3 sequence (DNA): TGTGCCAGCAGCTCCCCCTCGGGGGGGCCAACTGAAGCTTTCTTT. Translating gives CASSSPSGGPTEAFF.